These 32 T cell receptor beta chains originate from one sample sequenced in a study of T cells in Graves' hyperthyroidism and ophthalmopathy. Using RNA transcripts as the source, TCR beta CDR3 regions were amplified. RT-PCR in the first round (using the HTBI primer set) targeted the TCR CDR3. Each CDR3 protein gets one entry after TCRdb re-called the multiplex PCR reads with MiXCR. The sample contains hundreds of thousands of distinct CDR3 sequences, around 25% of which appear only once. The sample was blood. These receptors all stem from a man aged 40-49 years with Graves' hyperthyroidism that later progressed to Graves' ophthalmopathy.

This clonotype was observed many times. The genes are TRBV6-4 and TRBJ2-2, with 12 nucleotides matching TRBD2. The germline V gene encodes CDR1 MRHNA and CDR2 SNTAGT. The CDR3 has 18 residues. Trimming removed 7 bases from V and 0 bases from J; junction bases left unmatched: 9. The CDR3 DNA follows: TGTGCCAGCATCACCCCCACTAGCGGGAGGACGAACACCGGGGAGCTGTTTTTT. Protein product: CASITPTSGRTNTGELFF.

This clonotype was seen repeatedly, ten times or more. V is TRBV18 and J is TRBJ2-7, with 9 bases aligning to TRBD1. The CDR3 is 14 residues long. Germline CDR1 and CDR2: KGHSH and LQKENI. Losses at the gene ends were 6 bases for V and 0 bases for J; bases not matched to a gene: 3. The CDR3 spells CASSEDRGSYEQYF. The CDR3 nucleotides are TGTGCCAGCTCGGAGGACAGGGGCTCCTACGAGCAGTACTTC. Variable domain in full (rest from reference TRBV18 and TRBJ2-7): NAGVMQNPRHLVRRRGQEARLRCSPMKGHSHVYWYRQLPEEGLKFMVYLQKENIIDESGMPKERFSAEFPKEGPSILRIQQVVRGDSAAYFCASSEDRGSYEQYFGPGTRLTVT.

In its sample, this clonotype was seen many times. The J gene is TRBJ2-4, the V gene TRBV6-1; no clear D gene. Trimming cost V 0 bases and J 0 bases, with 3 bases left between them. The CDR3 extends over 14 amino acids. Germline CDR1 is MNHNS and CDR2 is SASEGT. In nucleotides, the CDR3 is TGTGCCAGCAGTGAAGCCTTAGCCAAAAACATTCAGTACTTC. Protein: CASSEALAKNIQYF.

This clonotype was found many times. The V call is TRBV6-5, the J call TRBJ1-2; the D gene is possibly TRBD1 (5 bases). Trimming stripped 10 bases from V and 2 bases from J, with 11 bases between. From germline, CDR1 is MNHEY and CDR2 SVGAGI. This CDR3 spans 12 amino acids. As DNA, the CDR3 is TGTGCCACCACGGACACCAACTATGGCTACACCTTC. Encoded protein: CATTDTNYGYTF.

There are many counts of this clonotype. The CDR3 is CATSEGLDQPQHF. As DNA, the CDR3 is TGTGCCACCAGTGAAGGACTCGATCAGCCCCAGCATTTT. The V and J genes are TRBV24-1 and TRBJ1-5; D call uncertain. The CDR3 loop spans 13 amino acids. Germline CDR1 KGHDR, CDR2 SFDVKD. The V gene lost 4 bases and the J gene lost 5 bases, with 8 bases spanning the gap.

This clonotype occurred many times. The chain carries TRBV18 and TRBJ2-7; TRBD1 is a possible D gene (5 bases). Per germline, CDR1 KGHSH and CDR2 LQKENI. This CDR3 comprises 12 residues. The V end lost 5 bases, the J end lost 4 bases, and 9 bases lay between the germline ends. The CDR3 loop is CASSETEYEQYF. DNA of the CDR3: TGTGCCAGCTCAGAGACAGAATACGAGCAGTACTTC.

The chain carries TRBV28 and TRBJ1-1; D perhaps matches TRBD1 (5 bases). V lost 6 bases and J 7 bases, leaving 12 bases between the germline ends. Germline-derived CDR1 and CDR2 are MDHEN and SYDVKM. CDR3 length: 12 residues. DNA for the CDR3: TGTGCCAGCAGGCAGGGTTACCTTGAAGCTTTCTTT. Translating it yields CASRQGYLEAFF.

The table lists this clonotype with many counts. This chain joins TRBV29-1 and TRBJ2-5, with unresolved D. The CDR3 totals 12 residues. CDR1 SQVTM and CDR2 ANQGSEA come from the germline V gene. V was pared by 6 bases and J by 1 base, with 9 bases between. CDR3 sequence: CSVLVPQETQYF. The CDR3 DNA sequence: TGCAGCGTCCTAGTCCCCCAAGAGACCCAGTACTTC.

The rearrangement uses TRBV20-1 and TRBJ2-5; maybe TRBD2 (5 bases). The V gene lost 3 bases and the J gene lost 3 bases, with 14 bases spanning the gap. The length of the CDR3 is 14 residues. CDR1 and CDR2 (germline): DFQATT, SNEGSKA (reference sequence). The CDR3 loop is CSASRFAGKETQYF. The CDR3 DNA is TGCAGTGCTAGTCGTTTTGCGGGTAAAGAGACCCAGTACTTC.

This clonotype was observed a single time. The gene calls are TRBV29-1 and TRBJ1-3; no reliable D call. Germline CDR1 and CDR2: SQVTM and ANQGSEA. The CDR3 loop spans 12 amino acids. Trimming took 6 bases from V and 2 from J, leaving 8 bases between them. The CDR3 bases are TGCAGCGTCCGCGGGGCTGGAAACACCATATATTTT. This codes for CSVRGAGNTIYF.

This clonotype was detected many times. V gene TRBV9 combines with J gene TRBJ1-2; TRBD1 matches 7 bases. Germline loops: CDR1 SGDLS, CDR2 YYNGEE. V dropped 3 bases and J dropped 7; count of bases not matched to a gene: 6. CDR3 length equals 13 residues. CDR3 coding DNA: TGTGCCAGCAGCGGCGGGACAGTTCGTGGCTACACCTTC. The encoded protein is CASSGGTVRGYTF. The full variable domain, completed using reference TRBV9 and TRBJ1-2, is DSGVTQTPKHLITATGQRVTLRCSPRSGDLSVYWYQQSLDQGLQFLIQYYNGEERAKGNILERFSAQQFPDLHSELNLSSLELGDSALYFCASSGGTVRGYTFGSGTRLTVV.

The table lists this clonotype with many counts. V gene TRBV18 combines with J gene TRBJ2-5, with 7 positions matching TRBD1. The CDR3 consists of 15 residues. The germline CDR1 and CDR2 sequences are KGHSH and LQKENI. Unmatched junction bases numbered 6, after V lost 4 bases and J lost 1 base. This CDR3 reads CASSQPRGFQETQYF. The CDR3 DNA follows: TGTGCCAGCTCACAACCCAGGGGGTTCCAAGAGACCCAGTACTTC. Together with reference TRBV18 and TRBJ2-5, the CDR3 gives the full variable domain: NAGVMQNPRHLVRRRGQEARLRCSPMKGHSHVYWYRQLPEEGLKFMVYLQKENIIDESGMPKERFSAEFPKEGPSILRIQQVVRGDSAAYFCASSQPRGFQETQYFGPGTRLLVL.

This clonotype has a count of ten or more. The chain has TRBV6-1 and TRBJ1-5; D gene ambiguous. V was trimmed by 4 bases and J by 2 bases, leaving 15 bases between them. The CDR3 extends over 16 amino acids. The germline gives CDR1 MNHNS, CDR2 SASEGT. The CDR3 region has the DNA TGTGCCAGCAGTGTAGCGGTATCTAGTGGCAATCAGCCCCAGCATTTT. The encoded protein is CASSVAVSSGNQPQHF.

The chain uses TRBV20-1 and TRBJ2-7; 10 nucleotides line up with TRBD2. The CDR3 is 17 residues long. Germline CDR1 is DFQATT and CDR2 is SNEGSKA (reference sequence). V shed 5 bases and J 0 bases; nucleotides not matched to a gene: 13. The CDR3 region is CSAASGRAIVGSYEQYF. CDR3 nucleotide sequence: TGCAGTGCTGCAAGCGGGAGGGCCATAGTTGGCTCCTACGAGCAGTACTTC.

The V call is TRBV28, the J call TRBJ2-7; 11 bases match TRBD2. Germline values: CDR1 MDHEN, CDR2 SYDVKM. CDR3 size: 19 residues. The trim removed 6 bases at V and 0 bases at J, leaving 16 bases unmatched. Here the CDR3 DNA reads TGTGCCAGCAGCCTCTCGGCTAGCGGGAGGAAGGTCTTCTCCTACGAGCAGTACTTC. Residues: CASSLSASGRKVFSYEQYF.

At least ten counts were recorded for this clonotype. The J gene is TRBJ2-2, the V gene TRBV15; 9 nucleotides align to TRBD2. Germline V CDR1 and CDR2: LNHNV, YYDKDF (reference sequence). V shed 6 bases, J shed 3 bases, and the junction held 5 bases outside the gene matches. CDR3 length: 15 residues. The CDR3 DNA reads TGTGCCACCAGTCAGCGGGAGGTTGACACCGGGGAGCTGTTTTTT. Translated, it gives CATSQREVDTGELFF.

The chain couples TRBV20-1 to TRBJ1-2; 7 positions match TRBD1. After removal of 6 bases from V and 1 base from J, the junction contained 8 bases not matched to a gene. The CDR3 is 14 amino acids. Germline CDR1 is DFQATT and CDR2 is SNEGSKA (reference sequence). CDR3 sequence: CSAEQGFNNYGYTF. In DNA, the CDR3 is TGCAGTGCGGAACAGGGGTTCAATAACTATGGCTACACCTTC.

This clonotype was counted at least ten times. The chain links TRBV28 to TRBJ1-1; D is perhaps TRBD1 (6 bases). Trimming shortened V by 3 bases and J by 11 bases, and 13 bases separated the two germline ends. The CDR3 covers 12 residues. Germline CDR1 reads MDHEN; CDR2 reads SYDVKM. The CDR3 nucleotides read TGTGCCAGCAGTTTGGGCCACAGGGTCGCTTTCTTT. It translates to CASSLGHRVAFF.

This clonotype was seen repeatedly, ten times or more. The CDR3 here is CASSSLGLESYEQYF. The CDR3 nucleotides read TGTGCCAGCAGTTCATTGGGACTAGAAAGCTACGAGCAGTACTTC. The chain is built from TRBV27 and TRBJ2-7; 8 bases map to TRBD2. This CDR3 has 15 amino acids. Germline values: CDR1 MNHEY, CDR2 SMNVEV (reference sequence). J gave up 3 bases and V 4 bases, and 8 bases lay outside the gene matches.

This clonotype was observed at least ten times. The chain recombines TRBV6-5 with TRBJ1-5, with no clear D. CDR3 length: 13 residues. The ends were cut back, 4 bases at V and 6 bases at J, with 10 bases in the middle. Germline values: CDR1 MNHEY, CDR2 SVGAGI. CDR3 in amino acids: CASSLQGRQPQHF. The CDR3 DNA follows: TGTGCCAGCAGTTTACAAGGGCGTCAGCCCCAGCATTTT.

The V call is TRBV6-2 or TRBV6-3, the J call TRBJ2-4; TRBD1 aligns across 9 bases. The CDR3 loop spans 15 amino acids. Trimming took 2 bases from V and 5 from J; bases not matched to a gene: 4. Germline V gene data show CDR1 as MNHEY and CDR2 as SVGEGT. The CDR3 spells CASSYRDRAENIQYF. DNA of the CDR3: TGTGCCAGCAGTTACAGGGACAGGGCGGAAAACATTCAGTACTTC.

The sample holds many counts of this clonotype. Here the CDR3 DNA reads TGCGCCAGCAGCTCGCTGGACAGGGTGAACACTGAAGCTTTCTTT. This gives the protein CASSSLDRVNTEAFF. The chain links TRBV5-1 to TRBJ1-1; 8 positions match TRBD1. Losses at the gene ends were 3 bases for V and 0 bases for J; bases not matched to a gene: 4. The CDR3 sequence is 15 residues long. Germline CDR1 and CDR2: SGHRS and YFSETQ.

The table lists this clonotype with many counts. The CDR3 nucleotides are TGTGCCAGCAGTTACGACCCTGGGTCCTACAATGAGCAGTTCTTC. Translated: CASSYDPGSYNEQFF. The gene calls are TRBV6-5 and TRBJ2-1; D is unclear. The CDR3 has 15 amino acids. The germline CDR1 and CDR2 sequences are MNHEY and SVGAGI. Deletions cut 2 bases from V and 1 base from J, with 9 bases between.

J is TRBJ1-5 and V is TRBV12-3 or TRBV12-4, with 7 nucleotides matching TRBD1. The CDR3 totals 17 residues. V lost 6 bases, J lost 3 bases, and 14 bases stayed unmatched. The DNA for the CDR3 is TGTGCCAGCAGCCCTCGGGGCCCGACAGGGATCAATCAGCCCCAGCATTTT. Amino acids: CASSPRGPTGINQPQHF.

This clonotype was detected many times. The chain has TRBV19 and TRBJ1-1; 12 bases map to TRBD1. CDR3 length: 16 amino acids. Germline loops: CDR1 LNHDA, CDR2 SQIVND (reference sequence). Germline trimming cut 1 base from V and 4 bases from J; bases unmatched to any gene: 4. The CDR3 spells CASSIARDRGLTEAFF. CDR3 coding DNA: TGTGCCAGTAGTATAGCCCGGGACAGGGGGCTCACTGAAGCTTTCTTT.

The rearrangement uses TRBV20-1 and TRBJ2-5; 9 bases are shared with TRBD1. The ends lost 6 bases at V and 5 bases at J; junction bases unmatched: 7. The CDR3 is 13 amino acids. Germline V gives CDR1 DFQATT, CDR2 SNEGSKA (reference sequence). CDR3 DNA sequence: TGCAGTGCCAAACAGGGGGCCCGGGAGACCCAGTACTTC. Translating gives CSAKQGARETQYF.

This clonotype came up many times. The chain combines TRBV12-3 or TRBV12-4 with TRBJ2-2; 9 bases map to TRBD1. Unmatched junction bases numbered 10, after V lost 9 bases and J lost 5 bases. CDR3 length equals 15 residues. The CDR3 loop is CASYTGTGRTGELFF. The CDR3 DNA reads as TGTGCCAGTTACACCGGGACAGGGAGGACCGGGGAGCTGTTTTTT.

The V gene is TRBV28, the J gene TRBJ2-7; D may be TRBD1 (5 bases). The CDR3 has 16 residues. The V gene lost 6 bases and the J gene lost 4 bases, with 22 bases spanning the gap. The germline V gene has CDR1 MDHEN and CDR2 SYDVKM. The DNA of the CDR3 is TGTGCCAGCAGCCCACACTTAACAGGCTTCGGGTACGAGCAGTACTTC. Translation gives CASSPHLTGFGYEQYF.

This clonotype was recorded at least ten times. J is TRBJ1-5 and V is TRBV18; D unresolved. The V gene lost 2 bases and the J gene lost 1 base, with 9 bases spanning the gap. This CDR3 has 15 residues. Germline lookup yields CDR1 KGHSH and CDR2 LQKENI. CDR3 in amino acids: CASSPSQGSNQPQHF. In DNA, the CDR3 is TGTGCCAGCTCACCAAGCCAAGGGAGCAATCAGCCCCAGCATTTT.

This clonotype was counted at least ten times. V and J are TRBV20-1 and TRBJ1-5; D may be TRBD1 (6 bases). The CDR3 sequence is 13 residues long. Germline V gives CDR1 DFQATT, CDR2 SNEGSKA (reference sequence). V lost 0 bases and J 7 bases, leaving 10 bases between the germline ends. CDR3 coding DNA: TGCAGTGCTAGAGATCTCCAGGGGCAGCCCCAGCATTTT. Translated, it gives CSARDLQGQPQHF.

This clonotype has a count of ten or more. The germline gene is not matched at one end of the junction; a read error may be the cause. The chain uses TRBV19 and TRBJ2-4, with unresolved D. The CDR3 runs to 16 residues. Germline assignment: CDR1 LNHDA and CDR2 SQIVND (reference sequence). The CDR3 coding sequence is TGTGCCAGTAGTCAACATACACCCTTAGCCAAAAACATTCAGCACTTC. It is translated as CASSQHTPLAKNIQHF. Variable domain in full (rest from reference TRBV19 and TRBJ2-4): DGGITQSPKYLFRKEGQNVTLSCEQNLNHDAMYWYRQDPGQGLRLIYYSQIVNDFQKGDIAEGYSVSREKKESFPLTVTSAQKNPTAFYLCASSQHTPLAKNIQHFGAGTRLSVL.

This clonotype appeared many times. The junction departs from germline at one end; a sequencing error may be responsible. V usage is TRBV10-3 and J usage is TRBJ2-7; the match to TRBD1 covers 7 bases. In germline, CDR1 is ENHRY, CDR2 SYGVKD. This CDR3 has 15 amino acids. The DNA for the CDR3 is TGTGCCATCAGGGAGTATGAGACAGGGCCCTACGAGCAGTACTTC. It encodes CAIREYETGPYEQYF.